Detailed here is one T cell receptor beta chain. Its antigen remains unidentified. Via MiXCR, TCRdb re-called the RT-PCR reads, giving one row per CDR3 protein. The table shows a few hundred thousand distinct CDR3 sequences, with around 13% occurring only once. CDR1 is DFQATT, CDR2 SNEGSKA, per germline (reference sequence). With 1 base removed from V and 2 bases from J, the gap between germline ends came to 6 bases. This CDR3 has 12 residues. The data are from a study of response to subunit inactivated influenza vaccine. The study, taken as a whole, reports: Seasonal influenza vaccination, on each occasion, was suggested by the authors to recruit few new T cells.

This sequence originates from a middle-aged man who received an inactivated influenza vaccine. Material: PBMCs from blood, obtained approximately 12 days after vaccination. The V and J genes are TRBV20-1 and TRBJ2-7; D is ambiguous. The CDR3 sequence: CSARAYAYEQYF. Written as DNA, the CDR3 is TGCAGTGCTAGAGCCTATGCCTACGAGCAGTACTTC.